These T cell receptor beta chains were read from a single sample in a study of T cells in Graves' hyperthyroidism and ophthalmopathy. TCRdb analysed the multiplex PCR reads with MiXCR anew, one entry per CDR3 protein. The sample records fewer than 700,000 distinct CDR3 sequences, 17% being singletons. Input material: blood. These receptors all come from a woman aged 18-29 years with Graves' ophthalmopathy. Both conserved end residues are part of each CDR3. A D gene is named only where the DNA matches it firmly. A clone size is listed for some rows: how often the clone was seen (once, few, many), or a class if it is expanded.

V: TRBV30; length: 13; J: TRBJ1-1; D: NA; size: many; DNA: TGTGCCTGGATGGGGTCGGGGAACACTGAAGCTTTCTTT; CDR3: CAWMGSGNTEAFF
V: TRBV27; length: 16; J: TRBJ2-1; D: TRBD1; size: NA; DNA: TGTGCCAGCAGTAATCGACCGGGACAGGGTCCGGATGAGCAGTTCTTC; CDR3: CASSNRPGQGPDEQFF
V: TRBV15; length: 13; J: TRBJ1-5; D: TRBD1; size: few; DNA: TGTGCCACAGGCCAGGGGGTGGCTCAGCCCCAGCATTTT; CDR3: CATGQGVAQPQHF
V: TRBV7-6; length: 15; J: TRBJ2-5; D: NA; size: few; DNA: TGTGCCAGCAGCTTAGTGAAGGAAATCCAAGAGACCCAGTACTTC; CDR3: CASSLVKEIQETQYF
V: TRBV12-5; length: 16; J: TRBJ1-2; D: NA; size: many; DNA: TGTGCTAGTGCCCTCCATCAGGCCCTGGCTGGCTATGGCTACACCTTC; CDR3: CASALHQALAGYGYTF
V: TRBV14; length: 22; J: TRBJ2-2; D: TRBD2; size: NA; DNA: TGTGCCAGCAGCCAAGATCTTTTCCAAGGGGAGATAGCGGGAGAGCATGGCGGGGAGCTGTTTTTT; CDR3: CASSQDLFQGEIAGEHGGELFF
V: TRBV29-1; length: 13; J: TRBJ2-2; D: NA; size: NA; DNA: TGCAGCGTTGACGGAGGGAACGCCGGGGAGCTGTTTTTT; CDR3: CSVDGGNAGELFF
V: TRBV4-3; length: 17; J: TRBJ2-5; D: NA; size: few; DNA: TGCGCCAGCAGCCCCGAACCCGGCGCGGACAGTCAAGAGACCCAGTACTTC; CDR3: CASSPEPGADSQETQYF
V: TRBV3-1; length: 14; J: TRBJ1-1; D: NA; size: once; DNA: TGTGCCAGCAGCCCGGGACCCGCGGGGACTGAAGCTTTCTTT; CDR3: CASSPGPAGTEAFF
V: TRBV7-3; length: 16; J: TRBJ2-1; D: TRBD1; size: few; DNA: TGTGCCAGCAGCTTAGCCTCAGGGGGTCCCTACAATGAGCAGTTCTTC; CDR3: CASSLASGGPYNEQFF
V: TRBV29-1; length: 13; J: TRBJ2-1; D: NA; size: few; DNA: TGCAGCGTTGGCCCCGACAGCCACAATGAGCAGTTCTTC; CDR3: CSVGPDSHNEQFF
V: TRBV28; length: 16; J: TRBJ2-5; D: NA; size: NA; DNA: TGTGCCAGCAGTTTTAACGCAGGGGGGGGACAAGAGACCCAGTACTTC; CDR3: CASSFNAGGGQETQYF
V: TRBV7-6; length: 18; J: TRBJ2-5; D: TRBD1; size: NA; DNA: TGTGCCAGCAGCCCTCCTCGGGACAGGGGCTTTTACCAAGAGACCCAGTACTTC; CDR3: CASSPPRDRGFYQETQYF
V: TRBV9; length: 16; J: TRBJ2-1; D: TRBD2; size: NA; DNA: TGTGCCAGCAGCGTAGGTCTAGCGGGGGGCCACAATGAGCAGTTCTTC; CDR3: CASSVGLAGGHNEQFF
V: TRBV7-9; length: 12; J: TRBJ1-5; D: NA; size: few; DNA: TGTGCCAGCAGCATCAATAGGGGGCCCCAGCATTTT; CDR3: CASSINRGPQHF
V: TRBV30; length: 20; J: TRBJ1-5; D: TRBD1; size: NA; DNA: TGTGCCTGGAGCCTTCCCGGGACAGGGGGCTATAGGCTGAGCAATCAGCCCCAGCATTTT; CDR3: CAWSLPGTGGYRLSNQPQHF
V: TRBV4-2; length: 15; J: TRBJ1-5; D: NA; size: few; DNA: TGTGCCAGCAGCCAAGATCGGGGGGGCCGCGAGCCCCAGCATTTT; CDR3: CASSQDRGGREPQHF
V: TRBV2; length: 14; J: TRBJ1-1; D: NA; size: many; DNA: TGTGCCAGCGTACAGAGAAAAATGAACACTGAAGCTTTCTTT; CDR3: CASVQRKMNTEAFF
V: TRBV11-2; length: 14; J: TRBJ1-2; D: NA; size: NA; DNA: TGTGCCAGCACCACAGTGCGGGGTGGCTATGGCTACACCTTC; CDR3: CASTTVRGGYGYTF
V: TRBV24-1; length: 15; J: TRBJ2-1; D: TRBD1; size: NA; DNA: TGTGCCACCAGTGGGACAGGGGACACCTACAATGAGCAGTTCTTC; CDR3: CATSGTGDTYNEQFF
V: TRBV11-3; length: 16; J: TRBJ2-3; D: TRBD2; size: few; DNA: TGTGCCAGCAGCTTCGGGACTAGCAGATACACAGATACGCAGTATTTT; CDR3: CASSFGTSRYTDTQYF
V: TRBV5-6; length: 21; J: TRBJ2-6; D: TRBD1; size: NA; DNA: TGTGCCAGCAGCTGGACGGGGGACAGGGGCAATCCTCGCTCTGGGGCCAACGTCCTGACTTTC; CDR3: CASSWTGDRGNPRSGANVLTF
V: TRBV6-1; length: 15; J: TRBJ1-2; D: NA; size: NA; DNA: TGTGCCAGCAGTGAAGCATCCGGGACGGCCACTCTCGGCACCTTC; CDR3: CASSEASGTATLGTF
V: TRBV2; length: 12; J: TRBJ2-1; D: NA; size: few; DNA: TGTGCCAGCAGAAGGATGAACAATGAGCAGTTCTTC; CDR3: CASRRMNNEQFF
V: TRBV19; length: 16; J: TRBJ1-1; D: NA; size: NA; DNA: TGTGCCAGTAAACGGAGGAGTGAGCGGACATACCCTGAAGCTTTCTTT; CDR3: CASKRRSERTYPEAFF
V: TRBV2; length: 14; J: TRBJ2-5; D: TRBD2; size: NA; DNA: TGTGCCAGCAGGGGACTAGCGGGAGTAGAGACCCAGTACTTC; CDR3: CASRGLAGVETQYF
V: TRBV28; length: 15; J: TRBJ2-5; D: TRBD2; size: many; DNA: TGTGCCAGCTACCCCGGAGGCGGGAGGGCGGAGACCCAGTACTTC; CDR3: CASYPGGGRAETQYF
V: TRBV19; length: 15; J: TRBJ2-1; D: TRBD2; size: few; DNA: TGTGCCAGTAGCCTAGCGGGAGGCACGGTCAATGAGCAGTTCTTC; CDR3: CASSLAGGTVNEQFF
V: TRBV20-1; length: 14; J: TRBJ1-3; D: NA; size: NA; DNA: TGCAGTGCCCCGACTAGGGGAAAGGGAAACACCATATATTTT; CDR3: CSAPTRGKGNTIYF
V: TRBV4-1; length: 14; J: TRBJ2-2; D: NA; size: many; DNA: TGCGCCAGCAGCCTGGACGGGGACACCGGGGAGCTGTTTTTT; CDR3: CASSLDGDTGELFF
V: TRBV4-2; length: 13; J: TRBJ2-2; D: NA; size: NA; DNA: TGTGCCAGCAGCCAAGAATCCACCGGGGAGCTGTTTTTT; CDR3: CASSQESTGELFF
V: TRBV20-1; length: 12; J: TRBJ2-7; D: NA; size: NA; DNA: TGCAGTGCCCCCCGGGCGTCCTACGAGCAGTACTTC; CDR3: CSAPRASYEQYF
V: TRBV4-3; length: 16; J: TRBJ2-4; D: NA; size: NA; DNA: TGCGCCAGCAGCCAAGATCGAGCGGGTTACAAAAACATTCAGTACTTC; CDR3: CASSQDRAGYKNIQYF
V: TRBV6-1; length: 13; J: TRBJ1-5; D: NA; size: NA; DNA: TGTGCCAGCAGTGAAAAGGACAATCAGCCCCAGCATTTT; CDR3: CASSEKDNQPQHF
V: TRBV12-3/TRBV12-4; length: 13; J: TRBJ2-5; D: NA; size: many; DNA: TGTGCCAGCAGTTTCCCCCGGGAAGAGACCCAGTACTTC; CDR3: CASSFPREETQYF
V: TRBV28; length: 14; J: TRBJ2-7; D: TRBD2; size: many; DNA: TGTGCCAGCAGTTCTAGCGGGGGAGCCTACGAGCAGTACTTC; CDR3: CASSSSGGAYEQYF
V: TRBV7-9; length: 12; J: TRBJ1-1; D: NA; size: NA; DNA: TGTGCCAGCAGCGCCTGGGGGACTGAAGCTTTCTTT; CDR3: CASSAWGTEAFF
V: TRBV19; length: 13; J: TRBJ2-7; D: TRBD2; size: few; DNA: TGTGCCAGTAGTGCTAGCGGGAGCTACGAGCAGTACTTC; CDR3: CASSASGSYEQYF